One sample yielded the 24 T cell receptor beta chains listed below, sequenced in a study of T cells expressing NK-cell markers. TCRdb reprocessed the 5' RACE reads and stores each CDR3 protein as one record, lacking DNA. Its table lists 350,000 to 450,000 distinct CDR3 sequences. Input material: blood T cells: a sorted CD56 or NKG2C T cell subset, CD4+ or CD8+ T cells, or bulk PBMC T cells (not recorded which). The source is a man aged 18 to 69 in good health.

The V and J genes are TRBV2 and TRBJ1-2; TCRdb gives TRBD1 as the D gene, but with no DNA this cannot be confirmed. CDR1 and CDR2 from the germline V gene are SNHLY and FYNNEI. This CDR3 is built from 13 residues. The CDR3 spells CATVPMRDYGYTF. Using reference TRBV2 and TRBJ1-2 for the parts outside the CDR3, the full variable domain is EPEVTQTPSHQVTQMGQEVILRCVPISNHLYFYWYRQILGQKVEFLVSFYNNEISEKSEIFDDQFSVERPDGSNFTLKIRSTKLEDSAMYFCATVPMRDYGYTFGSGTRLTVV.

The rearrangement joins TRBV19 to TRBJ2-7; checking the TCRdb D call of TRBD1 is not possible without DNA. Germline CDR1 is LNHDA and CDR2 is SQIVND (reference sequence). The CDR3 totals 16 residues. The CDR3 protein is CASSPGHRGRTYEQYF.

The V call is TRBV10-3, the J call TRBJ1-2. CDR1 and CDR2 (germline): ENHRY, SYGVKD. The CDR3 spans 13 residues. The CDR3 loop reads CAISESGNYGYTF.

CDR3 loop: CASSRPPPNQPQHF. The chain recombines TRBV6-1 with TRBJ1-5. The CDR3 is 14 residues long. Germline CDR1 reads MNHNS; CDR2 reads SASEGT.

The rearrangement uses TRBV3-1 and TRBJ2-7; as DNA is missing, the TRBD1 call by TCRdb cannot be tested. The CDR3 is 15 amino acids. CDR1 is LGHDT, CDR2 YNNKEL, per germline (reference sequence). CDR3 sequence: CASSEYRGKAYEQYF.

The chain's CDR3 is CASSFLGAPGELFF. This chain links TRBV5-4 with TRBJ2-2; TCRdb gives TRBD1 as the D gene, but with no DNA this cannot be confirmed. Germline CDR1 SGHNT, CDR2 YYREEE (reference sequence). The CDR3 is 14 amino acids. The full variable domain, rest sourced from reference TRBV5-4 and TRBJ2-2, is ETGVTQSPTHLIKTRGQQVTLRCSSQSGHNTVSWYQQALGQGPQFIFQYYREEENGRGNFPPRFSGLQFPNYSSELNVNALELDDSALYLCASSFLGAPGELFFGEGSRLTVL.

The chain carries TRBV6-5 and TRBJ2-5; TCRdb outputs TRBD1, but without DNA this stays unchecked. This CDR3 is 15 amino acids long. From germline, CDR1 is MNHEY and CDR2 SVGAGI. CDR3 in amino acids: CASSYRGEYQETQYF.

This chain connects TRBV2 to TRBJ1-2; the TCRdb D gene call, TRBD1, has no DNA to confirm it. The CDR3 extends over 14 amino acids. The germline CDR1 and CDR2 sequences are SNHLY and FYNNEI. Here the CDR3 reads CASARERQGDRYTF.

The CDR3 spells CASSQVGQGGEKLFF. The V call is TRBV3-1, the J call TRBJ1-4; TCRdb proposes TRBD1, but this gene call is untestable without DNA. This CDR3 has 15 amino acids. Germline values: CDR1 LGHDT, CDR2 YNNKEL (reference sequence).

The J gene is TRBJ2-7, the V gene TRBV5-6. Germline CDR1 is SGHDT and CDR2 is YYEEEE. The CDR3 spans 12 residues. CDR3: CASSYYNHEQYF. The full variable domain, in which reference TRBV5-6 and TRBJ2-7 provide the parts outside the CDR3, is DAGVTQSPTHLIKTRGQQVTLRCSPKSGHDTVSWYQQALGQGPQFIFQYYEEEERQRGNFPDRFSGHQFPNYSSELNVNALLLGDSALYLCASSYYNHEQYFGPGTRLTVT.

The J gene is TRBJ1-5, the V gene TRBV5-5; TCRdb selects TRBD1, and the lack of DNA leaves this call unchecked. This CDR3 is 14 amino acids long. The germline CDR1 and CDR2 sequences are SGHKS and YYEKEE (reference sequence). The CDR3 reads CASSAGSSYQPQHF.

This rearrangement joins TRBV6-1 to TRBJ2-1; TCRdb calls TRBD2, which cannot be checked without DNA. Per the germline V gene, CDR1 is MNHNS and CDR2 is SASEGT. There are 15 residues in the CDR3. CDR3 residues: CASSTKAGSYNEQFF.

This rearrangement joins TRBV4-2 to TRBJ2-3; TCRdb calls TRBD2, which cannot be checked without DNA. CDR3 size: 16 residues. The V gene's germline CDR1 is LGHNA and CDR2 YNFKEQ. The CDR3 sequence is CASSQGLAGRTDTQYF.

The chain uses TRBV4-1 and TRBJ2-2; the D call from TCRdb, TRBD2, cannot be confirmed without DNA. From germline, CDR1 is MGHRA and CDR2 YSYEKL. The CDR3 length is 19 residues. CDR3 in amino acids: CASSQRGLAGGANTGELFF.

The chain has TRBV19 and TRBJ2-3; as DNA is missing, the TRBD2 call by TCRdb cannot be tested. Germline CDR1 LNHDA, CDR2 SQIVND (reference sequence). The CDR3 runs 15 residues. The CDR3 reads CASSVKPGLPNTQYF. Full variable domain (outside the CDR3, taken from reference TRBV19 and TRBJ2-3): DGGITQSPKYLFRKEGQNVTLSCEQNLNHDAMYWYRQDPGQGLRLIYYSQIVNDFQKGDIAEGYSVSREKKESFPLTVTSAQKNPTAFYLCASSVKPGLPNTQYFGPGTRLTVL.

The V and J genes are TRBV30 and TRBJ1-1. The CDR3 is made up of 12 amino acids. The V gene's germline CDR1 is GTSNPN and CDR2 SVGIG (reference sequence). CDR3 region: CAWSVFYTEAFF.

The V call is TRBV2, the J call TRBJ2-5. Germline V gives CDR1 SNHLY, CDR2 FYNNEI. The CDR3 consists of 16 residues. The CDR3 loop reads CASSEGRWSSEETQYF. Supplemented by reference TRBV2 and TRBJ2-5, the full variable domain reads EPEVTQTPSHQVTQMGQEVILRCVPISNHLYFYWYRQILGQKVEFLVSFYNNEISEKSEIFDDQFSVERPDGSNFTLKIRSTKLEDSAMYFCASSEGRWSSEETQYFGPGTRLLVL.

CDR3 loop: CASSGGADIQYF. The chain carries TRBV6-1 and TRBJ2-4; TCRdb's assignment of TRBD1 cannot be checked, as there is no DNA. Per the germline V gene, CDR1 is MNHNS and CDR2 is SASEGT. CDR3 length equals 12 residues.

This chain uses TRBV28 with TRBJ2-7; absent DNA, TCRdb's TRBD1 call cannot be checked. Germline V CDR1 and CDR2: MDHEN, SYDVKM. This CDR3 contains 15 residues. CDR3 amino acids: CASSNAQANRGEQYF.

The chain uses TRBV10-3 and TRBJ2-6; absent DNA, TCRdb's TRBD1 call cannot be checked. The CDR3 is 20 amino acids. Germline-derived CDR1 and CDR2 are ENHRY and SYGVKD. CDR3 loop: CAISDLGAGRGTAGANVLTF.

The chain carries TRBV3-1 and TRBJ1-4; absent DNA, TCRdb's TRBD1 call cannot be checked. Germline assignment: CDR1 LGHDT and CDR2 YNNKEL (reference sequence). The CDR3 has 15 residues. This CDR3 reads CASSPQGRGSEKLFF.

The gene calls are TRBV12-3 or TRBV12-4 and TRBJ2-3; TCRdb's D call, TRBD2, is unchecked because there is no DNA. This CDR3 is 16 amino acids long. The CDR3 sequence is CASTSWRGGRADTQYF.

The chain carries TRBV4-1 and TRBJ2-3; as DNA is missing, the TRBD2 call by TCRdb cannot be tested. CDR1 and CDR2 from the germline V gene are MGHRA and YSYEKL. The CDR3 totals 18 residues. The CDR3 spells CASSQGWVAGASTDTQYF.

The chain recombines TRBV7-2 with TRBJ1-4; no DNA is available, so the TRBD1 call from TCRdb remains unchecked. Germline V gene lookup returns CDR1 SGHTA and CDR2 FQGNSA. This CDR3 has 16 amino acids. The CDR3 region is CASSFIGGGNNEKLFF.